One sample yielded the 31 T cell receptor beta chains listed below, sequenced in a study of cytotoxic CD8 clonotypes in ibrutinib-treated CLL. This table comes from immunoSEQ multiplex PCR, and its TCRdb copy is limited to in-frame clones, with some not included. The sample has around 200,000 clones, 65% to 80% seen once. The starting material was PBMCs, obtained after 12 months of ibrutinib treatment. These receptors all come from a human donor with chronic lymphocytic leukemia.

Only a few counts were recorded for this clone. The V and J genes are TRBV11-2 and TRBJ1-1; 7 bases line up with TRBD1. Germline loops: CDR1 SGHAT, CDR2 FQNNGV. V lost 6 bases to trimming and J lost 4 bases; unmatched junction nucleotides: 5. The CDR3 loop spans 13 amino acids. CDR3 region: CASSPQGGTEAFF. The DNA for the CDR3 is TGTGCCAGCAGTCCCCAGGGGGGCACTGAAGCTTTCTTT.

The rearrangement joins TRBV5-1 to TRBJ1-2; D unresolved. This CDR3 has 15 amino acids. CDR1 SGHRS and CDR2 YFSETQ come from the germline V gene. V was pared by 6 bases and J by 4 bases, with 19 bases between. The CDR3 bases are TGCGCCAGCACCTTAGCCCTCAGGAACAGCTATGGCTACACCTTC. Its translation is CASTLALRNSYGYTF.

The V gene is TRBV19, the J gene TRBJ2-6, with 9 positions matching TRBD1. V lost 10 bases to trimming and J lost 1 base; unmatched junction nucleotides: 8. The germline V gene encodes CDR1 LNHDA and CDR2 SQIVND (reference sequence). The length of the CDR3 is 16 residues. The CDR3 bases are TGTGCCACAACAGGGGGCCAGGGGTCTGGGGCCAACGTCCTGACTTTC. Its protein is CATTGGQGSGANVLTF.

This chain connects TRBV30 to TRBJ2-1, with D perhaps given as TRBD1 or TRBD2 (6 bases each). V was pared by 2 bases and J by 5 bases, with 19 bases between. Germline CDR1 and CDR2: GTSNPN and SVGIG (reference sequence). The CDR3 spans 16 residues. CDR3 region: CAWSLAWGAVNNEQFF. The CDR3 region has the DNA TGTGCCTGGAGTCTCGCCTGGGGGGCAGTCAACAATGAGCAGTTCTTC.

The CDR3 region is CASSDTQGAFYEQYF. CDR3 coding DNA: TGCGCCAGCAGTGATACCCAGGGGGCGTTTTACGAGCAGTACTTC. The chain has TRBV10-2 and TRBJ2-7; 8 nucleotides agree with TRBD1. The CDR3 is 15 amino acids. V shed 3 bases and J 4 bases; nucleotides not matched to a gene: 8. The germline gives CDR1 WSHSY, CDR2 SAAADI.

The sample holds a few counts of this clone. J is TRBJ2-3 and V is TRBV1; TRBD2, the table's D call, lacks a check against the DNA. TRBV1 is designated a pseudogene. The CDR3 consists of 13 residues. CDR3 nucleotide sequence: TGCACCAGCAGCTGGAGGCCCACAGATACGCAGTATTTT. Its translation is CTSSWRPTDTQYF.

The chain links TRBV13 to TRBJ1-2; D call uncertain. CDR1 PRHDT and CDR2 FYEKMQ come from the germline V gene (reference sequence). This CDR3 is built from 19 residues. Trimming took off 5 bases at V and 8 bases at J, with 33 bases between the two ends. Here the CDR3 reads CASSLLPVYPDGRVDGYTF. CDR3 bases: TGTGCCAGCAGCCTCCTACCAGTATACCCCGACGGCCGCGTGGACGGCTACACCTTC.

The chain is built from TRBV7-2 and TRBJ2-1; D might be TRBD2 (5 bases). The CDR3 loop spans 17 amino acids. Trimming cost V 2 bases and J 6 bases, with 20 bases left between them. Germline assignment: CDR1 SGHTA and CDR2 FQGNSA. The CDR3 here is CASSLSLPRAGGNEQFF. The CDR3 coding sequence is TGTGCCAGCAGCTTATCCTTACCGAGGGCCGGTGGCAATGAGCAGTTCTTC.

This chain joins TRBV28 and TRBJ1-1, with D unresolved. The CDR3 has 15 residues. The germline V and J ends were trimmed by 5 bases and 4 bases, with 17 bases remaining between them. The germline gives CDR1 MDHEN, CDR2 SYDVKM. Here the CDR3 DNA reads TGTGCCAGCAGTGGCCGCAAATACTACGGCACTGAAGCTTTCTTT. This codes for CASSGRKYYGTEAFF.

On this clone itself: A read error may explain this, as a much larger clone is one base away. The genes are TRBV7-2 and TRBJ1-2, with 8 bases aligning to TRBD1. Germline CDR1 and CDR2: SGHTA and FQGNSA. The CDR3 is made up of 15 amino acids. The CDR3 here is CASTPQGAGPYGHTF. Here the CDR3 DNA reads TGTGCCAGCACCCCGCAGGGGGCCGGACCCTATGGCCACACCTTC.

The V and J genes are TRBV6-6 and TRBJ1-5; no clear D. Germline assignment: CDR1 MNHNY and CDR2 SVGAGI (reference sequence). CDR3 length: 15 amino acids. V was clipped by 6 bases and J by 0 bases, with 12 bases between them. The CDR3 DNA is TGTGCCAGCAGCAAAATGGATAATAGCAATCAGCCCCAGCATTTT. It codes for CASSKMDNSNQPQHF.

This rearrangement joins TRBV6-6 to TRBJ2-1, with 10 bases matching TRBD1. The CDR3 extends over 15 amino acids. J gave up 9 bases and V 4 bases, and 9 bases lay outside the gene matches. Looked up from germline, CDR1 is MNHNY and CDR2 is SVGAGI (reference sequence). CDR3 amino acids: CASSSGTGAWTEQFF. The CDR3 nucleotides read TGTGCCAGCAGTTCCGGGACAGGGGCATGGACTGAGCAGTTCTTC.

This clone has a handful of counts. The chain recombines TRBV5-1 with TRBJ1-1; D gene ambiguous. V was shortened by 4 bases and J by 0 bases, with 16 bases between the two germline ends. From germline, CDR1 is SGHRS and CDR2 YFSETQ. The CDR3 runs to 16 residues. The chain's CDR3 is CASSPAAGSLNTEAFF. CDR3 DNA sequence: TGCGCCAGCAGCCCGGCGGCCGGAAGTTTGAACACTGAAGCTTTCTTT.

The rearrangement joins TRBV5-1 to TRBJ2-2; D gene uncertain. V dropped 0 bases and J dropped 6 bases, with 9 bases sitting between them. This CDR3 contains 14 residues. Germline V gene data show CDR1 as SGHRS and CDR2 as YFSETQ. In DNA form, the CDR3 reads TGCGCCAGCAGCTTGGTGGTGTCCCCCGGGGAGCTGTTTTTT. The encoded protein is CASSLVVSPGELFF.

V gene TRBV19 combines with J gene TRBJ2-5, with 10 bases matching TRBD1. Trimming at V came to 4 bases and at J to 7 bases, leaving 6 bases not matched to a gene. The CDR3 runs 14 residues. CDR1 and CDR2 (germline): LNHDA, SQIVND (reference sequence). This chain's CDR3 is CASSKTGGAGTQYF. CDR3 in DNA: TGTGCCAGTAGTAAGACAGGGGGCGCGGGGACCCAGTACTTC.

CDR3 bases: TGTGCCACCACGGGACAGGGGAACACTGAAGCTTTCTTT. Its translation is CATTGQGNTEAFF. J is TRBJ1-1 and V is TRBV19; 9 bases align to TRBD1. V lost 10 bases, J lost 1 base, and 4 bases stayed unmatched. The CDR3 totals 13 residues. Germline V CDR1 and CDR2: LNHDA, SQIVND (reference sequence).

The V call is TRBV6-5, the J call TRBJ1-3; possibly TRBD1 for D (5 bases). Germline V lookup: CDR1 MNHEY, CDR2 SVGAGI. With 1 base removed from V and 0 bases from J, the gap between germline ends came to 10 bases. This CDR3 has 16 amino acids. This CDR3 is CASSYWQGSSGNTIYF. The CDR3 nucleotides read TGTGCCAGCAGTTACTGGCAGGGTAGCTCTGGAAACACCATATATTTT.

This chain joins TRBV6-1 and TRBJ2-2; D assignment may be TRBD1 or TRBD2 (5 bases each). Germline V CDR1 and CDR2: MNHNS, SASEGT. The V end lost 6 bases, the J end lost 8 bases, and 19 bases lay between the germline ends. The CDR3 consists of 15 residues. In DNA, the CDR3 is TGTGCCAGCAGACCCTTGGGGGTTTACGGGGGGGAGCTGTTTTTT. It is translated as CASRPLGVYGGELFF.

The chain has TRBV2 and TRBJ1-1, with D hard to call. Deletions cut 5 bases from V and 1 base from J, with 5 bases between. The V gene's germline CDR1 is SNHLY and CDR2 FYNNEI. The CDR3 sequence is 12 residues long. In nucleotides, the CDR3 is TGTGCCAGCAGTAATGCGAACACTGAAGCTTTCTTT. The encoded protein is CASSNANTEAFF.

The gene calls are TRBV9 and TRBJ2-7; 15 bases are a match to TRBD2. Trimming took 3 bases from V and 1 from J; bases not matched to a gene: 2. CDR3 length: 16 residues. The germline V gene has CDR1 SGDLS and CDR2 YYNGEE. CDR3 in DNA: TGTGCCAGCAGCGCGGGACTAGCGGGGGGTTCCTACGAGCAGTACTTC. Translation gives CASSAGLAGGSYEQYF.

The chain combines TRBV5-1 with TRBJ1-2, with TRBD1 identical over 7 bases. V trimming: 4 bases; J trimming: 8 bases; junction bases outside the gene matches: 11. Germline V gene data show CDR1 as SGHRS and CDR2 as YFSETQ. CDR3 length: 14 residues. The CDR3 DNA sequence: TGCGCCAGCAGCCCCGCCGGTAAAGGGGGCGGCTACACCTTC. Its protein is CASSPAGKGGGYTF. The full variable domain, with the rest looked up from reference TRBV5-1 and TRBJ1-2, is KAGVTQTPRYLIKTRGQQVTLSCSPISGHRSVSWYQQTPGQGLQFLFEYFSETQRNKGNFPGRFSGRQFSNSRSEMNVSTLELGDSALYLCASSPAGKGGGYTFGSGTRLTVV.

This clone turned up a few times. This chain links TRBV14 with TRBJ2-1; TRBD2 agrees at 13 bases. V shed 5 bases, J shed 8 bases, and the junction held 12 bases outside the gene matches. This CDR3 contains 17 residues. Germline-derived CDR1 and CDR2 are SGHDN and FVKESK. The CDR3 loop reads CASSRGLAGRKSYEQFF. The CDR3 DNA is TGTGCCAGCAGCAGGGGACTAGCGGGAAGAAAAAGCTATGAGCAGTTCTTC. Together with reference TRBV14 and TRBJ2-1, the CDR3 gives the full variable domain: EAGVTQFPSHSVIEKGQTVTLRCDPISGHDNLYWYRRVMGKEIKFLLHFVKESKQDESGMPNNRFLAERTGGTYSTLKVQPAELEDSGVYFCASSRGLAGRKSYEQFFGPGTRLTVL.

V is TRBV5-1 and J is TRBJ1-2; no definite D call. Between the trimmed V and J ends, which lost 6 bases and 0 bases, there was a span of 18 bases. The CDR3 consists of 16 residues. Germline V CDR1 and CDR2: SGHRS, YFSETQ. This chain's CDR3 is CASIPSYGAANYGYTF. The CDR3 DNA reads as TGCGCCAGCATCCCCTCTTACGGCGCAGCTAACTATGGCTACACCTTC. The full variable domain, in which reference TRBV5-1 and TRBJ1-2 provide the parts outside the CDR3, is KAGVTQTPRYLIKTRGQQVTLSCSPISGHRSVSWYQQTPGQGLQFLFEYFSETQRNKGNFPGRFSGRQFSNSRSEMNVSTLELGDSALYLCASIPSYGAANYGYTFGSGTRLTVV.

This chain joins TRBV18 and TRBJ1-1; no firm D call. The CDR3 is 16 amino acids. V shed 3 bases and J shed 0 bases, with 14 bases lying between them. Germline loops: CDR1 KGHSH, CDR2 LQKENI. The chain's CDR3 is CASSPDREYMNTEAFF. In DNA form, the CDR3 reads TGTGCCAGCTCACCCGATAGAGAGTACATGAACACTGAAGCTTTCTTT. Filled out from reference TRBV18 and TRBJ1-1, the complete variable domain reads NAGVMQNPRHLVRRRGQEARLRCSPMKGHSHVYWYRQLPEEGLKFMVYLQKENIIDESGMPKERFSAEFPKEGPSILRIQQVVRGDSAAYFCASSPDREYMNTEAFFGQGTRLTVV.

This clone was found a few times. V usage is TRBV11-2 and J usage is TRBJ2-3; TRBD1 matches at 7 bases. Germline V gene sequence: CDR1 SGHAT, CDR2 FQNNGV. V lost 4 bases, J lost 4 bases, and 5 bases stayed unmatched. This CDR3 is 14 amino acids long. CDR3 nucleotide sequence: TGTGCCAGCAGCTCTACTACAGGGGCAGATACGCAGTATTTT. It yields the protein CASSSTTGADTQYF. The full variable domain, its missing parts supplied by reference TRBV11-2 and TRBJ2-3, is EAGVAQSPRYKIIEKRQSVAFWCNPISGHATLYWYQQILGQGPKLLIQFQNNGVVDDSQLPKDRFSAERLKGVDSTLKIQPAKLEDSAVYLCASSSTTGADTQYFGPGTRLTVL.

The chain joins TRBV2 to TRBJ1-1, with D hard to call. Trimming pared 6 bases from V and 3 bases from J, leaving 11 bases between. This CDR3 spans 13 amino acids. CDR1 SNHLY and CDR2 FYNNEI come from the germline V gene. The CDR3 region is CASSSTWDTEAFF. In DNA form, the CDR3 reads TGTGCCAGCAGCTCCACCTGGGACACTGAAGCTTTCTTT.

This chain joins TRBV5-1 and TRBJ2-5; maybe TRBD1 (5 bases). The CDR3 runs 14 residues. The ends were cut back, 6 bases at V and 0 bases at J, with 12 bases in the middle. Germline V gene sequence: CDR1 SGHRS, CDR2 YFSETQ. The CDR3 loop reads CASTDQGNQETQYF. CDR3 DNA: TGCGCCAGCACCGATCAGGGTAACCAAGAGACCCAGTACTTC.

The V call is TRBV5-1, the J call TRBJ2-2; D perhaps matches TRBD2 (5 bases). This CDR3 contains 14 residues. Trimming removed 10 bases from V and 4 bases from J, with 17 bases in between. Germline loops: CDR1 SGHRS, CDR2 YFSETQ. This CDR3 reads CASGVGSPTGELFF. In DNA form, the CDR3 reads TGCGCCTCCGGGGTAGGGTCCCCCACCGGGGAGCTGTTTTTT.

This clone has more than one count but fewer than ten. The chain uses TRBV6-5 and TRBJ2-1; no clear D. Germline V lookup: CDR1 MNHEY, CDR2 SVGAGI. The CDR3 extends over 11 amino acids. V lost 7 bases and J 4 bases, leaving 5 bases between the germline ends. The CDR3 spells CASIAYNEQFF. The DNA of the CDR3 is TGTGCCAGCATCGCATACAATGAGCAGTTCTTC.

This rearrangement joins TRBV6-6 to TRBJ1-6; TRBD1 matches at 8 bases. Trimming removed 2 bases from V and 10 bases from J; junction bases left unmatched: 7. Germline V gene sequence: CDR1 MNHNY, CDR2 SVGAGI (reference sequence). This CDR3 is 15 amino acids long. The CDR3 loop reads CASSYTGQVQSPLHF. As DNA, the CDR3 is TGTGCCAGCAGTTACACGGGACAGGTTCAGTCACCCCTCCACTTT.

V gene TRBV9 combines with J gene TRBJ1-1, with 9 bases fitting TRBD1. CDR3 length equals 17 residues. In germline, CDR1 is SGDLS, CDR2 YYNGEE. The J segment lost 4 bases and the V segment lost 4 bases, leaving 14 bases of the junction unmatched. The CDR3 reads CASSPRQGEWRRTEAFF. The CDR3 DNA reads as TGTGCCAGCAGCCCCCGACAGGGGGAATGGCGGCGCACTGAAGCTTTCTTT. Variable domain in full (rest from reference TRBV9 and TRBJ1-1): DSGVTQTPKHLITATGQRVTLRCSPRSGDLSVYWYQQSLDQGLQFLIQYYNGEERAKGNILERFSAQQFPDLHSELNLSSLELGDSALYFCASSPRQGEWRRTEAFFGQGTRLTVV.